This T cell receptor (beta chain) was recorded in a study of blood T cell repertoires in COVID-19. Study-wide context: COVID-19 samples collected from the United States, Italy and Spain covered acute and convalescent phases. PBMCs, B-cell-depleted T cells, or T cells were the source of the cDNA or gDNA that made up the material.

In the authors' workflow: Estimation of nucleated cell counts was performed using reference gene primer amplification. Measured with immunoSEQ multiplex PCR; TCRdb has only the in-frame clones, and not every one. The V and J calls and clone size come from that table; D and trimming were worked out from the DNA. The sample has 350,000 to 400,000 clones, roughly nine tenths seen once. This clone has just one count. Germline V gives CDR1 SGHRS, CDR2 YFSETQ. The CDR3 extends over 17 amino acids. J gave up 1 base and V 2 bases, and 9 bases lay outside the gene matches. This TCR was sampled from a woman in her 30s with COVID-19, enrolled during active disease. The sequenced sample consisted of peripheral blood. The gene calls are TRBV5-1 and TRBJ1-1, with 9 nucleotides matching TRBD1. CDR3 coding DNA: TGCGCCAGCAGCTTAAAGACAGGGGGGGTGACGAACACTGAAGCTTTCTTT. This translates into CASSLKTGGVTNTEAFF.